This paragraph covers one T cell receptor beta chain sequence. These data belong to a study of shared clonotypes between healthy human individuals. Study at large: The cohort had two women and a few men, ages 18 to 49.

The CDR3 has 15 residues. J lost 1 base, V lost 6 bases, and 8 bases had no gene match. CDR1 is KGHSH, CDR2 LQKENI, per germline. Some clones are missing from TCRdb's copy, which holds only in-frame ones; the method was immunoSEQ multiplex PCR. This sample has approximately 2.4 million clones, with approximately 94% found just once. V and J are TRBV18 and TRBJ2-7; TRBD1 agrees at 8 bases. The material sequenced was naive CD4+ T cells sorted from blood. The subset: CD45RA+ positively selected. The source of this sequence is a man aged 18 to 29 in good health. CDR3: CASSPNTGGSYEQYF. As DNA, the CDR3 is TGTGCCAGCTCTCCCAATACAGGGGGATCCTACGAGCAGTACTTC. The whole variable domain, remainder taken from reference TRBV18 and TRBJ2-7, is NAGVMQNPRHLVRRRGQEARLRCSPMKGHSHVYWYRQLPEEGLKFMVYLQKENIIDESGMPKERFSAEFPKEGPSILRIQQVVRGDSAAYFCASSPNTGGSYEQYFGPGTRLTVT.